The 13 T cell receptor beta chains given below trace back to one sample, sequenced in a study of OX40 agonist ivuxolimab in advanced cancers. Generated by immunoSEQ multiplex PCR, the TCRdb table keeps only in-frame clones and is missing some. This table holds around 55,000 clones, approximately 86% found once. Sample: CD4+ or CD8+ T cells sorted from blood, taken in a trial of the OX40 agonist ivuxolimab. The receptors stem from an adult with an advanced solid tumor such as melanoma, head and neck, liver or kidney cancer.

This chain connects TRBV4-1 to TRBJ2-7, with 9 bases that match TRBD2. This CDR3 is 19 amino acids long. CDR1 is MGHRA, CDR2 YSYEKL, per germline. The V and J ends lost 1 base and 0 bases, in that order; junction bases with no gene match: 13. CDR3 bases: TGCGCCAGCAGCCAAGTCACGGGGACTAGCCGGGGATACTCCTACGAGCAGTACTTC. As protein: CASSQVTGTSRGYSYEQYF.

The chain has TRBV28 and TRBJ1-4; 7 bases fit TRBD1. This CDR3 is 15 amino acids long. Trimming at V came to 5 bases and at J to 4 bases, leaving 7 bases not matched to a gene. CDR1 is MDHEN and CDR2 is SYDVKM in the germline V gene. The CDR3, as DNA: TGTGCCAGCAGTCCCCAGACAGGGATTAATGAAAAACTGTTTTTT. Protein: CASSPQTGINEKLFF. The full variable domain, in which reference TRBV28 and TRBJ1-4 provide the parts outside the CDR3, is DVKVTQSSRYLVKRTGEKVFLECVQDMDHENMFWYRQDPGLGLRLIYFSYDVKMKEKGDIPEGYSVSREKKERFSLILESASTNQTSMYLCASSPQTGINEKLFFGSGTQLSVL.

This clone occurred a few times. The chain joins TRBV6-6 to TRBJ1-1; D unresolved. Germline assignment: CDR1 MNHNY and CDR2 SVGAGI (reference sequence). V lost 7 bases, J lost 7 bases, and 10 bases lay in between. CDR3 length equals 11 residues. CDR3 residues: CASIYGSEAFF. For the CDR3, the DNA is TGTGCCAGCATCTACGGGAGTGAAGCTTTCTTT.

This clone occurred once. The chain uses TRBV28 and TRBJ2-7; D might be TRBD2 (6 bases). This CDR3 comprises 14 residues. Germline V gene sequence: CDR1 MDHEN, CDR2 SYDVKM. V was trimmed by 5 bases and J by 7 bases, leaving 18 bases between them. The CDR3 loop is CASSRRVGLSEQYF. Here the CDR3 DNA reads TGTGCCAGCAGTCGCAGGGTGGGACTGAGTGAGCAGTACTTC.

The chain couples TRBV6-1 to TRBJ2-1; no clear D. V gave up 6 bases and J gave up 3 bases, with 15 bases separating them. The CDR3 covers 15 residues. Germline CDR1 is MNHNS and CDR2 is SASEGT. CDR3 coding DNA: TGTGCCAGCAGCCCCATGAGGACGCACTACAATGAGCAGTTCTTC. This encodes CASSPMRTHYNEQFF.

CDR3: CASSLGLRGFISGNTIYF. The CDR3 region has the DNA TGTGCCAGCAGCTTGGGTTTAAGGGGATTTATCTCTGGAAACACCATATATTTT. This chain connects TRBV7-9 to TRBJ1-3, with D maybe TRBD1 (5 bases). V gave up 3 bases and J gave up 0 bases, with 18 bases separating them. Germline V gene sequence: CDR1 SEHNR, CDR2 FQNEAQ (reference sequence). The CDR3 has 18 residues.

CDR3 region: CASSHPLGPLGGDEQFF. The CDR3 DNA reads TGCGCCAGCAGCCACCCCCTCGGGCCCTTAGGAGGCGATGAGCAGTTCTTC. The rearrangement links TRBV4-1 to TRBJ2-1; tentative D call: TRBD2 (5 bases). CDR1 and CDR2 from the germline V gene are MGHRA and YSYEKL. The CDR3 length is 17 residues. V dropped 3 bases and J dropped 8 bases, with 23 bases sitting between them.

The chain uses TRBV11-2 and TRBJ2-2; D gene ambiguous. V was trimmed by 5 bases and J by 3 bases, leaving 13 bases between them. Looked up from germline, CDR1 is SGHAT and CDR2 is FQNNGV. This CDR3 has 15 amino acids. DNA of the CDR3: TGTGCCAGCAGCCCCAGACCACAGTACACCGGGGAGCTGTTTTTT. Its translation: CASSPRPQYTGELFF.

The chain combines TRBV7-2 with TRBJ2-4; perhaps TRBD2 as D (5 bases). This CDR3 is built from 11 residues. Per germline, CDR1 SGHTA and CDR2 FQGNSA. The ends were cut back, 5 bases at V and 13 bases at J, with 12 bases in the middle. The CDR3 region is CASSGGLGQYF. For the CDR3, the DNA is TGTGCCAGCAGCGGTGGACTGGGGCAGTACTTC.

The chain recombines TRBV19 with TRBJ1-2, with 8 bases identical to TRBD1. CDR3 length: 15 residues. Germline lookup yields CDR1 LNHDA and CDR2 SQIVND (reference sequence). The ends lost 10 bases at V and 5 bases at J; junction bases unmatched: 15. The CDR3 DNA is TGTGCCACCCACAGGGGGGACAGACCCTATTATGGCTACACCTTC. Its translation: CATHRGDRPYYGYTF. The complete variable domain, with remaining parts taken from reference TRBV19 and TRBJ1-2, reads DGGITQSPKYLFRKEGQNVTLSCEQNLNHDAMYWYRQDPGQGLRLIYYSQIVNDFQKGDIAEGYSVSREKKESFPLTVTSAQKNPTAFYLCATHRGDRPYYGYTFGSGTRLTVV.

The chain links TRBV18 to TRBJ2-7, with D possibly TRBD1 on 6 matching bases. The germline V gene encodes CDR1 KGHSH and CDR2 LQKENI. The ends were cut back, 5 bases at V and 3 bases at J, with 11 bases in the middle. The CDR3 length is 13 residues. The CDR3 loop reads CASSSTGGYEQYF. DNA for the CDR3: TGTGCCAGCTCATCGACAGGAGGCTACGAGCAGTACTTC.

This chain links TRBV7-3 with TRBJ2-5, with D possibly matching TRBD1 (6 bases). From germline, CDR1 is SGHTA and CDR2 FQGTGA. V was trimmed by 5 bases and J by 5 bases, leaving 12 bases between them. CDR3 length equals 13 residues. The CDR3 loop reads CASSPTGLETQYF. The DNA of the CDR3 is TGTGCCAGCAGCCCAACAGGGTTGGAGACCCAGTACTTC. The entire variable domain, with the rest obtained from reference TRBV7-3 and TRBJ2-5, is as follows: GAGVSQTPSNKVTEKGKYVELRCDPISGHTALYWYRQSLGQGPEFLIYFQGTGAADDSGLPNDRFFAVRPEGSVSTLKIQRTERGDSAVYLCASSPTGLETQYFGPGTRLLVL.

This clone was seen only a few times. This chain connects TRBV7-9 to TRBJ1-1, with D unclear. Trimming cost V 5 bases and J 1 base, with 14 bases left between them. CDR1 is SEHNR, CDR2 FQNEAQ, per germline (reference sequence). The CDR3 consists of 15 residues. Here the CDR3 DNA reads TGTGCCAGCAGCATTGAAATGATGCGGAACACTGAAGCTTTCTTT. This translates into CASSIEMMRNTEAFF.